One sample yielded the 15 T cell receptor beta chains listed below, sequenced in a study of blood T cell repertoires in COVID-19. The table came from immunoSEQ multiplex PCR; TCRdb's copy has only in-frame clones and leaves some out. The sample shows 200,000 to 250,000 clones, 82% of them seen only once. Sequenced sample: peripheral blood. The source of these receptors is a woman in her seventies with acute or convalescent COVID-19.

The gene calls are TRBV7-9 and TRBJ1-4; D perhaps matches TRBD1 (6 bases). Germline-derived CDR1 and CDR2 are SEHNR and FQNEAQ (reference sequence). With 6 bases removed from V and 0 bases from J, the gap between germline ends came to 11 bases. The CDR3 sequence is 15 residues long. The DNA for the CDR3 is TGTGCCAGCAGTTGGACAGCTGCAACTAATGAAAAACTGTTTTTT. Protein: CASSWTAATNEKLFF.

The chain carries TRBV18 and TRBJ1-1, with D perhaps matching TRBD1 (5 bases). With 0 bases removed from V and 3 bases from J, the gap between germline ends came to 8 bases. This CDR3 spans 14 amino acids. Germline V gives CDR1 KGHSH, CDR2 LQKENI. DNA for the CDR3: TGTGCCAGCTCACCACCAAACAGGTACACTGAAGCTTTCTTT. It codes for CASSPPNRYTEAFF. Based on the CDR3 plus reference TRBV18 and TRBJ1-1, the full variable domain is NAGVMQNPRHLVRRRGQEARLRCSPMKGHSHVYWYRQLPEEGLKFMVYLQKENIIDESGMPKERFSAEFPKEGPSILRIQQVVRGDSAAYFCASSPPNRYTEAFFGQGTRLTVV.

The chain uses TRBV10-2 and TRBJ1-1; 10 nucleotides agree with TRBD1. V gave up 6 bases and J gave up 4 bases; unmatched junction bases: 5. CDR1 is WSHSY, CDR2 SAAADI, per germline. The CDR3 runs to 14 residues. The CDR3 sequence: CASRGDRGGTEAFF. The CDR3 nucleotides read TGCGCCAGCAGGGGGGACAGGGGTGGCACTGAAGCTTTCTTT.

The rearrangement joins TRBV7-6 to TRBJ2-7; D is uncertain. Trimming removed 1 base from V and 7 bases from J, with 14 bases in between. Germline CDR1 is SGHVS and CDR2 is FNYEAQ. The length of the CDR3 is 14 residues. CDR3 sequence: CASSLERVSREQYF. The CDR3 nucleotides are TGTGCCAGCAGCTTAGAACGCGTCTCGAGGGAGCAGTACTTC.

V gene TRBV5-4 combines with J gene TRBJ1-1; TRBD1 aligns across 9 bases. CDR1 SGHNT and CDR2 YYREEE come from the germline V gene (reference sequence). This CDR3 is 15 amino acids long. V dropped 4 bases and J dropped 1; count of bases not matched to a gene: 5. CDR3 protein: CASSLDRGGNTEAFF. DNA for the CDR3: TGTGCCAGCAGCCTAGACAGGGGGGGGAACACTGAAGCTTTCTTT. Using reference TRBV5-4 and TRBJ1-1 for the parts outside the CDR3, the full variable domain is ETGVTQSPTHLIKTRGQQVTLRCSSQSGHNTVSWYQQALGQGPQFIFQYYREEENGRGNFPPRFSGLQFPNYSSELNVNALELDDSALYLCASSLDRGGNTEAFFGQGTRLTVV.

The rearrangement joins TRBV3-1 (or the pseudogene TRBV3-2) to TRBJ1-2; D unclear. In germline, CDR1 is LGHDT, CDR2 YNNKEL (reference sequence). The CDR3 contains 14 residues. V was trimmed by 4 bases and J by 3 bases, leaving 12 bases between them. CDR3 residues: CASSPSEVDYGYTF. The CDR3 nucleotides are TGTGCCAGCAGCCCAAGTGAGGTGGACTATGGCTACACCTTC.

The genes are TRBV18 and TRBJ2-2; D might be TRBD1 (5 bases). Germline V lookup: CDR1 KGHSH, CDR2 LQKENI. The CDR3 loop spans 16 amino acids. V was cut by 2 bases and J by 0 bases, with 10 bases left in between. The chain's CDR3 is CASSPFQTANTGELFF. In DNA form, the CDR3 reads TGTGCCAGCTCACCATTTCAGACAGCGAACACCGGGGAGCTGTTTTTT. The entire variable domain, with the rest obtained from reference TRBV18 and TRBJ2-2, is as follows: NAGVMQNPRHLVRRRGQEARLRCSPMKGHSHVYWYRQLPEEGLKFMVYLQKENIIDESGMPKERFSAEFPKEGPSILRIQQVVRGDSAAYFCASSPFQTANTGELFFGEGSRLTVL.

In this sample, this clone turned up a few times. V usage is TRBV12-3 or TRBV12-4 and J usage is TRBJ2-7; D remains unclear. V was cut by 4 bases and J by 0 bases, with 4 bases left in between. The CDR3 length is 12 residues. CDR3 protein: CASSSSSYEQYF. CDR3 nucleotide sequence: TGTGCCAGCAGTTCCAGCTCCTACGAGCAGTACTTC.

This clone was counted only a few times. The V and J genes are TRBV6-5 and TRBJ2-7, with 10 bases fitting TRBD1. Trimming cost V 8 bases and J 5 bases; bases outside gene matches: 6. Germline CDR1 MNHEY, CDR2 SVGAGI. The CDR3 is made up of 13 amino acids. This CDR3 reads CASRGTGEHEQYF. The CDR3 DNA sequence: TGTGCCAGCCGGGGGACAGGGGAACACGAGCAGTACTTC.

For the CDR3, the DNA is TGTGCCAGCAGCTTACCAGGGAAGGAAAAACTGTTTTTT. It translates to CASSLPGKEKLFF. The J gene is TRBJ1-4, the V gene TRBV7-9, with D tentatively TRBD1 (5 bases). Trimming removed 2 bases from V and 8 bases from J, with 9 bases in between. There are 13 residues in the CDR3. Germline lookup yields CDR1 SEHNR and CDR2 FQNEAQ (reference sequence).

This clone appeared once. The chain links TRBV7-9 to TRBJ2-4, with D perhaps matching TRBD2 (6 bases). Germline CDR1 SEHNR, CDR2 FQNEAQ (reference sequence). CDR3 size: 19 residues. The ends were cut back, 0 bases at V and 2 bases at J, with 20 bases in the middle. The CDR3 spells CASSLAVGWEVNSKNIQYF. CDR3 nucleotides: TGTGCCAGCAGCTTAGCTGTTGGGTGGGAGGTCAACTCCAAAAACATTCAGTACTTC.

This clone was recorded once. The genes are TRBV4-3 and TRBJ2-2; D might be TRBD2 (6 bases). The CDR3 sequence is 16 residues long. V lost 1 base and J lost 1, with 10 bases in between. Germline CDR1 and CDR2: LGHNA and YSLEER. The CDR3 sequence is CASSQGGGVNTGELFF. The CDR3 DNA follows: TGCGCCAGCAGCCAAGGTGGCGGGGTGAACACCGGGGAGCTGTTTTTT.

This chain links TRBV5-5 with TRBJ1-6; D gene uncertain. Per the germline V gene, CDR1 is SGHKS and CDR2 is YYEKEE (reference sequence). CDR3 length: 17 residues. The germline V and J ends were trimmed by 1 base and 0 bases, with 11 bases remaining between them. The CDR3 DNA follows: TGTGCCAGCAGCTTGTCGCTAACCCGCTCCTATAATTCACCCCTCCACTTT. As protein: CASSLSLTRSYNSPLHF.

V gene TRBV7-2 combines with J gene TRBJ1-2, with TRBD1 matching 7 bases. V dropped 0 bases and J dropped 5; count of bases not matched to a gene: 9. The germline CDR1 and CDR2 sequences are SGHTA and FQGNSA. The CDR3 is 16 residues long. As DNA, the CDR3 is TGTGCCAGCAGCTTAGCGGGACAGAGGGGTGTGTATGGCTACACCTTC. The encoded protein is CASSLAGQRGVYGYTF.

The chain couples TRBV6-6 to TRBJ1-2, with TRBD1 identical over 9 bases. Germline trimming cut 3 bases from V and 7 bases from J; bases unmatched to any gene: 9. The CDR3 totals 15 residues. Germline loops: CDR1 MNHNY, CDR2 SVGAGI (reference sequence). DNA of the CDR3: TGTGCCAGCAGTTATTCGAATACAGGGGGCCGTGGCTACACCTTC. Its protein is CASSYSNTGGRGYTF.